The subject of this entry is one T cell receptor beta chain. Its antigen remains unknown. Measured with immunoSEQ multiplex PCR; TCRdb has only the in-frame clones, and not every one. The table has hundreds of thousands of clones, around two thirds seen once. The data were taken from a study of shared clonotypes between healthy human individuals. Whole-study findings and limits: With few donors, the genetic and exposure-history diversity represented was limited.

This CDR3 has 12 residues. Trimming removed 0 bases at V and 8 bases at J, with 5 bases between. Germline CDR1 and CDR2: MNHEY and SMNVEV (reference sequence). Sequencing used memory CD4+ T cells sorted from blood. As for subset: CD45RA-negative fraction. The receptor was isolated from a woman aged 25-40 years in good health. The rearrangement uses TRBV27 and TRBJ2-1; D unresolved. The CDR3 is CASSLSGDEQFF. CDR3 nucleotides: TGTGCCAGCAGTTTATCTGGCGATGAGCAGTTCTTC.